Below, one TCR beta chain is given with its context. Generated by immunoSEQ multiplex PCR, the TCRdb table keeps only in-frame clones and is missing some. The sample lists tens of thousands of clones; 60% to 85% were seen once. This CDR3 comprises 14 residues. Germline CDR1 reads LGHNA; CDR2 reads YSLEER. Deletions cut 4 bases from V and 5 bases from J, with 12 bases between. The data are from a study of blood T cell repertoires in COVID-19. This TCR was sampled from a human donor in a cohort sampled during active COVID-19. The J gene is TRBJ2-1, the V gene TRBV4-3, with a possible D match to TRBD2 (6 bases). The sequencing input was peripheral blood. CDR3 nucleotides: TGCGCCAGCAGCCTAGGACTAACTAACAATGAGCAGTTCTTC. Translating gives CASSLGLTNNEQFF.